Listed here are 32 T cell receptor beta chains from one sample, sequenced in a study of blood T cell repertoires in COVID-19. Clones were sequenced by immunoSEQ multiplex PCR, and TCRdb holds only the in-frame ones, with some missing. The sample has 240,000 or so clones, about 73% seen once. What was sequenced was peripheral blood. These TCRs come from an elderly woman with acute or convalescent COVID-19.

This clone was found a few times. This chain uses TRBV28 with TRBJ2-7; D remains unclear. The V end lost 8 bases, the J end lost 2 bases, and 10 bases lay between the germline ends. In germline, CDR1 is MDHEN, CDR2 SYDVKM. The CDR3 loop spans 12 amino acids. The CDR3 reads CASRGDTYEQYF. In DNA, the CDR3 is TGTGCCAGCCGTGGAGATACCTACGAGCAGTACTTC.

This rearrangement joins TRBV19 to TRBJ1-2, with TRBD1 matching 10 bases. With V trimmed by 6 bases and J by 6 bases, 4 bases remained unmatched. Looked up from germline, CDR1 is LNHDA and CDR2 is SQIVND (reference sequence). The CDR3 spans 13 residues. The CDR3 region has the DNA TGTGCCAGTAGCAGAGGGACAGGGGATGGCTACACCTTC. This encodes CASSRGTGDGYTF.

The chain employs TRBV11-2 and TRBJ2-2; possibly TRBD1 for D (5 bases). Per the germline V gene, CDR1 is SGHAT and CDR2 is FQNNGV. V lost 4 bases, J lost 5 bases, and 11 bases lay in between. The CDR3 contains 14 residues. CDR3 DNA sequence: TGTGCCAGCAGCTCCCTAAGGGGTACCGGGGAGCTGTTTTTT. Translating gives CASSSLRGTGELFF. The whole variable domain, filled in from reference TRBV11-2 and TRBJ2-2, reads EAGVAQSPRYKIIEKRQSVAFWCNPISGHATLYWYQQILGQGPKLLIQFQNNGVVDDSQLPKDRFSAERLKGVDSTLKIQPAKLEDSAVYLCASSSLRGTGELFFGEGSRLTVL.

The gene calls are TRBV23-1 and TRBJ2-7; 7 bases fit TRBD1. TRBV23-1 is sorted into the ORF group, with uncertain function. J gave up 1 base and V 0 bases, and 0 bases lay outside the gene matches. The CDR3 spans 14 residues. CDR3 DNA: TGCGCCAGCAGTCAATCGACAGGGTCCTACGAGCAGTACTTC. It encodes CASSQSTGSYEQYF.

The J gene is TRBJ1-2, the V gene TRBV7-2, with D possibly matching TRBD1 (6 bases). The CDR3 sequence is 15 residues long. Germline lookup yields CDR1 SGHTA and CDR2 FQGNSA. V dropped 1 base and J dropped 4 bases, with 13 bases sitting between them. CDR3 sequence: CASSLEAGAGYGYTF. For the CDR3, the DNA is TGTGCCAGCAGCTTAGAGGCAGGGGCAGGCTATGGCTACACCTTC.

The rearrangement joins TRBV5-1 to TRBJ1-5; tentatively, D is TRBD1 (6 bases). In germline, CDR1 is SGHRS, CDR2 YFSETQ. V was trimmed by 4 bases and J by 3 bases, leaving 11 bases between them. The CDR3 is made up of 14 amino acids. The CDR3 DNA sequence: TGCGCCAGCAGCCCCTCAGGGGCCAATCAGCCCCAGCATTTT. Translated: CASSPSGANQPQHF.

The V and J genes are TRBV7-2 and TRBJ1-5; D unresolved. This CDR3 contains 13 residues. The germline V and J ends were trimmed by 6 bases and 6 bases, with 12 bases remaining between them. In germline, CDR1 is SGHTA, CDR2 FQGNSA. The CDR3 protein is CASRGGSGQPQHF. CDR3 coding DNA: TGTGCCAGCAGGGGCGGGTCGGGTCAGCCCCAGCATTTT.

Details on this clone: Additional DNA sequences in this sample encode the identical CDR3. V gene TRBV18 combines with J gene TRBJ1-6, with TRBD1 matching over 9 bases. V trimming: 3 bases; J trimming: 6 bases; junction bases outside the gene matches: 0. The germline V gene encodes CDR1 KGHSH and CDR2 LQKENI. The CDR3 has 14 amino acids. CDR3 residues: CASSPGQGNSPLHF. The CDR3 nucleotides are TGTGCCAGCTCACCGGGACAGGGTAATTCACCCCTCCACTTT. The full variable domain, its missing parts supplied by reference TRBV18 and TRBJ1-6, is NAGVMQNPRHLVRRRGQEARLRCSPMKGHSHVYWYRQLPEEGLKFMVYLQKENIIDESGMPKERFSAEFPKEGPSILRIQQVVRGDSAAYFCASSPGQGNSPLHFGNGTRLTVT.

This chain uses TRBV14 with TRBJ1-3; TRBD1 matches 7 bases. J gave up 5 bases and V 6 bases, and 13 bases lay outside the gene matches. The CDR3 runs to 16 residues. Germline CDR1 reads SGHDN; CDR2 reads FVKESK. CDR3 amino acids: CASRYRGGGSRNTIYF. For the CDR3, the DNA is TGTGCCAGCAGATACAGGGGTGGGGGTTCTCGAAACACCATATATTTT.

The chain links TRBV25-1 to TRBJ1-2, with TRBD1 as a possible D gene (6 bases). V lost 5 bases, J lost 7 bases, and 17 bases lay in between. There are 14 residues in the CDR3. CDR1 and CDR2 (germline): MGHDK, SYGVNS. The CDR3 region has the DNA TGTGCCAGCAGTTTTCAGGGGCTCGGGTTTGGCTACACCTTC. This gives the protein CASSFQGLGFGYTF.

V and J are TRBV15 and TRBJ1-4; 7 nucleotides match TRBD1. After removal of 5 bases from V and 3 bases from J, the junction contained 6 bases not matched to a gene. Germline CDR1 reads LNHNV; CDR2 reads YYDKDF (reference sequence). The CDR3 runs to 15 residues. CDR3 bases: TGTGCCACCAGCGATTGGGACAGAGCTAATGAAAAACTGTTTTTT. Translating it yields CATSDWDRANEKLFF.

The J gene is TRBJ2-1, the V gene TRBV5-1, with 9 bases matching TRBD2. CDR3 length equals 15 residues. Germline V gives CDR1 SGHRS, CDR2 YFSETQ. With V trimmed by 2 bases and J by 4 bases, 4 bases remained unmatched. DNA for the CDR3: TGCGCCAGCAGCTTTTCTAGCGGGGCTTACAATGAGCAGTTCTTC. Its protein product is CASSFSSGAYNEQFF. Based on the CDR3 plus reference TRBV5-1 and TRBJ2-1, the full variable domain is KAGVTQTPRYLIKTRGQQVTLSCSPISGHRSVSWYQQTPGQGLQFLFEYFSETQRNKGNFPGRFSGRQFSNSRSEMNVSTLELGDSALYLCASSFSSGAYNEQFFGPGTRLTVL.

This clone has a handful of counts. The rearrangement links TRBV14 to TRBJ1-2; 12 bases line up with TRBD1. With V trimmed by 1 base and J by 7 bases, 4 bases remained unmatched. The CDR3 contains 15 residues. Per the germline V gene, CDR1 is SGHDN and CDR2 is FVKESK. The CDR3 region has the DNA TGTGCCAGCAGCCAAGCCGGGACAGGGGGCTCTGGCTACACCTTC. Its translation is CASSQAGTGGSGYTF.

The rearrangement links TRBV5-4 to TRBJ2-3, with 11 bases aligning to TRBD2. The CDR3 is 18 amino acids. Germline V gene data show CDR1 as SGHNT and CDR2 as YYREEE (reference sequence). Trimming removed 4 bases from V and 1 base from J; junction bases left unmatched: 11. The CDR3 loop reads CASSPTSGRGRRTDTQYF. CDR3 in DNA: TGTGCCAGCAGCCCCACTAGCGGGAGAGGGCGGCGCACAGATACGCAGTATTTT.

The chain links TRBV6-5 to TRBJ2-1, with a weak D call TRBD2 (7 bases). Trimming took off 0 bases at V and 7 bases at J, with 13 bases between the two ends. CDR3 length: 15 amino acids. Per the germline V gene, CDR1 is MNHEY and CDR2 is SVGAGI. CDR3 coding DNA: TGTGCCAGCAGTTACTCCGGGGGGACACAAAATGAGCAGTTCTTC. Translation gives CASSYSGGTQNEQFF.

The chain is built from TRBV27 and TRBJ2-7, with D possibly matching TRBD2 (7 bases). The CDR3 sequence is 15 residues long. Trimming took off 6 bases at V and 3 bases at J, with 18 bases between the two ends. CDR1 MNHEY and CDR2 SMNVEV come from the germline V gene (reference sequence). Written as DNA, the CDR3 is TGTGCCAGCAGCTCGACAGGACTAGGGGACTACGAGCAGTACTTC. Its protein product is CASSSTGLGDYEQYF.

The chain couples TRBV2 to TRBJ2-1, with 7 bases aligning to TRBD1. Germline assignment: CDR1 SNHLY and CDR2 FYNNEI. The CDR3 sequence is 14 residues long. Trimming removed 6 bases from V and 3 bases from J; junction bases left unmatched: 5. CDR3 sequence (DNA): TGTGCCAGCAGCCAAGGACAGGACTACAATGAGCAGTTCTTC. This codes for CASSQGQDYNEQFF.

The sample holds one count of this clone. The chain carries TRBV2 and TRBJ1-1, with unresolved D. The CDR3 runs 13 residues. The V gene lost 2 bases and the J gene lost 0 bases, with 4 bases spanning the gap. CDR1 is SNHLY and CDR2 is FYNNEI in the germline V gene. The CDR3 DNA reads as TGTGCCAGCAGTGAAAACATGAACACTGAAGCTTTCTTT. This sequence encodes CASSENMNTEAFF.

The V and J genes are TRBV10-3 and TRBJ1-6; D might be TRBD1 (5 bases). Between the trimmed V and J ends, which lost 9 bases and 7 bases, there was a span of 16 bases. The CDR3 extends over 14 amino acids. Germline lookup yields CDR1 ENHRY and CDR2 SYGVKD. The DNA of the CDR3 is TGTGCCATTTCCTTTGACAGAGTAAATTCACCCCTCCACTTT. Its translation is CAISFDRVNSPLHF.

The genes are TRBV3-1 (or the pseudogene TRBV3-2) and TRBJ2-7, with D possibly TRBD2 on 6 matching bases. Per the germline V gene, CDR1 is LGHDT and CDR2 is YNNKEL (reference sequence). The CDR3 is 11 amino acids. The ends were cut back, 0 bases at V and 11 bases at J, with 8 bases in the middle. CDR3 sequence: CASSQDREEYF. In DNA, the CDR3 is TGTGCCAGCAGCCAAGATAGGGAGGAGTACTTC.

The rearrangement joins TRBV6-5 to TRBJ2-5, with 10 bases matching TRBD2. The CDR3 contains 16 residues. V was pared by 4 bases and J by 2 bases, with 7 bases of the junction left unmatched. The germline V gene encodes CDR1 MNHEY and CDR2 SVGAGI. The CDR3 nucleotides are TGTGCCAGCAGTTGGCTAGCGGGGGACCGACAAGAGACCCAGTACTTC. Protein sequence: CASSWLAGDRQETQYF.

This clone came up a few times. The J gene is TRBJ2-4, the V gene TRBV5-1; 9 bases agree with TRBD2. CDR3 length: 16 amino acids. V lost 0 bases, J lost 6 bases, and 7 bases stayed unmatched. Germline-derived CDR1 and CDR2 are SGHRS and YFSETQ. CDR3 coding DNA: TGCGCCAGCAGCTTGGGTGCGGGAGGGCACGGAAACATTCAGTACTTC. It translates to CASSLGAGGHGNIQYF.

J is TRBJ1-1 and V is TRBV7-3, with TRBD1 matching over 7 bases. Germline CDR1 is SGHTA and CDR2 is FQGTGA. J gave up 5 bases and V 0 bases, and 9 bases lay outside the gene matches. The CDR3 totals 16 residues. CDR3 sequence: CASSLTTGAWRTEAFF. The CDR3 DNA reads as TGTGCCAGCAGCTTAACCACAGGGGCATGGCGGACTGAAGCTTTCTTT.

The gene calls are TRBV7-2 and TRBJ2-5; 9 nucleotides match TRBD2. The CDR3 consists of 16 residues. Germline V gives CDR1 SGHTA, CDR2 FQGNSA. V dropped 1 base and J dropped 4; count of bases not matched to a gene: 7. In nucleotides, the CDR3 is TGTGCCAGCAGCTTAGTTGGCGGGAGGGTCCGAGAGACCCAGTACTTC. Residues: CASSLVGGRVRETQYF.

A note on this clone: Germline is not matched at one junction end, which may reflect a read error. The rearrangement links TRBV7-3 to TRBJ1-6, with D unresolved. Germline CDR1 and CDR2: SGHTA and FQGTGA. This CDR3 is built from 13 residues. CDR3 nucleotide sequence: TGTGCCAGCAGTTTTTCCTATTATTCACCCCTCCACTTT. It translates to CASSFSYYSPLHF.

V and J are TRBV11-2 and TRBJ1-1, with a tentative D call TRBD1 (6 bases). With 5 bases removed from V and 4 bases from J, the gap between germline ends came to 20 bases. The CDR3 runs to 16 residues. Per the germline V gene, CDR1 is SGHAT and CDR2 is FQNNGV. The CDR3 DNA sequence: TGTGCCAGCAGCCCCCCGACCCCACAGGGATCCACTGAAGCTTTCTTT. It yields the protein CASSPPTPQGSTEAFF.

This clone was observed a handful of times. The chain combines TRBV5-4 with TRBJ2-7, with TRBD2 matching over 7 bases. The CDR3 is 15 amino acids. Germline-derived CDR1 and CDR2 are SGHNT and YYREEE (reference sequence). J lost 4 bases, V lost 4 bases, and 11 bases had no gene match. CDR3 protein: CASSPGGGGSYEQYF. CDR3 coding DNA: TGTGCCAGCAGCCCTGGGGGGGGTGGCAGTTACGAGCAGTACTTC.

The V call is TRBV7-2, the J call TRBJ2-7, with D hard to call. Germline V gene lookup returns CDR1 SGHTA and CDR2 FQGNSA. The CDR3 is 12 residues long. The germline V and J ends were trimmed by 1 base and 8 bases, with 9 bases remaining between them. The CDR3 region is CASSLVPRQQYF. The CDR3 DNA reads TGTGCCAGCAGCTTAGTTCCGCGGCAGCAGTACTTC.

This clone was picked up a small number of times. The rearrangement uses TRBV5-1 and TRBJ1-2; no definite D call. The CDR3 contains 14 residues. Trimming took off 0 bases at V and 10 bases at J, with 16 bases between the two ends. From germline, CDR1 is SGHRS and CDR2 YFSETQ. The CDR3 here is CASSLEGGASPYTF. CDR3 nucleotide sequence: TGCGCCAGCAGCTTGGAGGGAGGCGCCTCCCCCTACACCTTC.

This chain joins TRBV5-4 and TRBJ1-1; possibly TRBD1 for D (5 bases). The CDR3 extends over 15 amino acids. Trimming stripped 0 bases from V and 1 base from J, with 10 bases between. The germline CDR1 and CDR2 sequences are SGHNT and YYREEE (reference sequence). CDR3 amino acids: CASSLEQGKNTEAFF. In DNA, the CDR3 is TGTGCCAGCAGCTTGGAGCAGGGAAAGAACACTGAAGCTTTCTTT.

The genes are TRBV6-2 or TRBV6-3 and TRBJ2-5, with D perhaps TRBD2 (5 bases). Trimming left V 6 bases short and J 2 bases short, with 19 bases between. The CDR3 contains 16 residues. Germline V lookup: CDR1 MNHEY, CDR2 SVGEGT. DNA for the CDR3: TGTGCCAGCAGCCCCCCGGTTAGTAAGCGGCAAGAGACCCAGTACTTC. Protein product: CASSPPVSKRQETQYF.

The chain joins TRBV7-3 to TRBJ2-2; possibly TRBD2 for D (6 bases). V was cut by 8 bases and J by 5 bases, with 18 bases left in between. Germline CDR1 is SGHTA and CDR2 is FQGTGA. This CDR3 spans 15 amino acids. DNA for the CDR3: TGTGCCAGCGGTCCCGGAGGGGCATATACCGGGGAGCTGTTTTTT. Translation gives CASGPGGAYTGELFF.